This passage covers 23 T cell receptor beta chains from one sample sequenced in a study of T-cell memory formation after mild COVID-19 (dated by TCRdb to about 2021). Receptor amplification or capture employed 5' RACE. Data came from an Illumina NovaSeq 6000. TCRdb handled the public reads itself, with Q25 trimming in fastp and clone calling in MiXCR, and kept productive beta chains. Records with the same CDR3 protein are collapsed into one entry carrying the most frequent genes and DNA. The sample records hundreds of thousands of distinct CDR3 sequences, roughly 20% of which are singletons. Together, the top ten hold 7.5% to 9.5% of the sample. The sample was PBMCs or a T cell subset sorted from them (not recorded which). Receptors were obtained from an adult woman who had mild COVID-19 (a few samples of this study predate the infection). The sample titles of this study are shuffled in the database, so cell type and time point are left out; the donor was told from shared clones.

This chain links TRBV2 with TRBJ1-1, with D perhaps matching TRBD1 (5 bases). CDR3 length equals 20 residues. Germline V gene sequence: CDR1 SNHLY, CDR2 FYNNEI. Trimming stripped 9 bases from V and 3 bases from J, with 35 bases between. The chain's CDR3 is CARGDPGGSMERRGYTEAFF. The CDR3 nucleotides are TGTGCCAGGGGGGATCCGGGCGGCTCCATGGAGAGGCGGGGTTACACTGAAGCTTTCTTT.

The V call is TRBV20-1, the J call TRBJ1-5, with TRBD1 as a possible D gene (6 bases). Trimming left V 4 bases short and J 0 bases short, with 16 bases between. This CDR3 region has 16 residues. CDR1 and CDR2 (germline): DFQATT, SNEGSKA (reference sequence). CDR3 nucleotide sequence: TGCAGTGCTACTCGAGGGGGGCAACCTAGCAATCAGCCCCAGCATTTT. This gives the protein CSATRGGQPSNQPQHF.

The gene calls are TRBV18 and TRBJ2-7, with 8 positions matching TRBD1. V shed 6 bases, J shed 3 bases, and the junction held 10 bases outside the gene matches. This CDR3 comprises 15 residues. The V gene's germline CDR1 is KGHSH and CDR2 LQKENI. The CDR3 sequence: CASSRVDRGLYEQYF. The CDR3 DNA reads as TGTGCCAGCTCGCGAGTAGACAGGGGCCTCTACGAGCAGTACTTC.

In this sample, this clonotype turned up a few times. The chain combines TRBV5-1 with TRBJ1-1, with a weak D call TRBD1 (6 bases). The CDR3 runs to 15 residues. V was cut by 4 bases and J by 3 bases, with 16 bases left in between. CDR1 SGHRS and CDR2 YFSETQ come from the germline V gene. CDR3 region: CASSPFWGADTEAFF. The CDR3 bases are TGCGCCAGCAGCCCTTTTTGGGGGGCGGACACTGAAGCTTTCTTT.

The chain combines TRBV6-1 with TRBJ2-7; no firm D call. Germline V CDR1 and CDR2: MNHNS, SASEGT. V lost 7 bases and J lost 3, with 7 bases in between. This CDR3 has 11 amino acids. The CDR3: CASTVLYEQYF. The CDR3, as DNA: TGTGCCAGCACAGTGCTCTACGAGCAGTACTTC.

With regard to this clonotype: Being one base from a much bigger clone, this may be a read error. Written as DNA, the CDR3 is TGTGCCAGCAGCCTGGTCAAGTCACCCCTCCACTTT. Protein product: CASSLVKSPLHF. J is TRBJ1-6 and V is TRBV14; D remains ambiguous. Trimming cost V 4 bases and J 10 bases, with 8 bases left between them. The CDR3 spans 12 residues. CDR1 and CDR2 from the germline V gene are SGHDN and FVKESK.

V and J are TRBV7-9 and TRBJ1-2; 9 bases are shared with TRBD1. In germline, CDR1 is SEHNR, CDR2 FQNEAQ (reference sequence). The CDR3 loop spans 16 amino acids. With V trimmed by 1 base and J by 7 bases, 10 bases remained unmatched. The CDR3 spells CASSLVGTGLFLGYTF. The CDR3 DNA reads TGTGCCAGCAGCTTAGTGGGGACAGGGTTGTTCCTTGGCTACACCTTC. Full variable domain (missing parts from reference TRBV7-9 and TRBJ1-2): DTGVSQNPRHKITKRGQNVTFRCDPISEHNRLYWYRQTLGQGPEFLTYFQNEAQLEKSRLLSDRFSAERPKGSFSTLEIQRTEQGDSAMYLCASSLVGTGLFLGYTFGSGTRLTVV.

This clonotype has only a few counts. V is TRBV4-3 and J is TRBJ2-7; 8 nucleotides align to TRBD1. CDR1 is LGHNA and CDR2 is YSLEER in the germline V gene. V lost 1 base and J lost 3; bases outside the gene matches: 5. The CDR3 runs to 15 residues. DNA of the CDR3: TGCGCCAGCAGCCAAGTGGCAGGGGGCATCTACGAGCAGTACTTC. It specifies CASSQVAGGIYEQYF.

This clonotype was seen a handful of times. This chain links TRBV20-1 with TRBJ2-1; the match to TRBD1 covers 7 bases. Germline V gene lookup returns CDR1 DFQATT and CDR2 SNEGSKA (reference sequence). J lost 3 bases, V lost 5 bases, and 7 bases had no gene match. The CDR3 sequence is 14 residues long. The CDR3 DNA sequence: TGCAGTGCTCCACAGGGGTTCGGCTACAATGAGCAGTTCTTC. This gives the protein CSAPQGFGYNEQFF.

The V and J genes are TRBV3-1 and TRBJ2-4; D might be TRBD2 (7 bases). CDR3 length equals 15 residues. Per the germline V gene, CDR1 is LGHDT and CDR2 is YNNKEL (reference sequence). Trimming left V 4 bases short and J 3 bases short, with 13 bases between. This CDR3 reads CASSLRGADKNIQYF. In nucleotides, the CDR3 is TGTGCCAGCAGCCTTCGGGGGGCCGACAAAAACATTCAGTACTTC.

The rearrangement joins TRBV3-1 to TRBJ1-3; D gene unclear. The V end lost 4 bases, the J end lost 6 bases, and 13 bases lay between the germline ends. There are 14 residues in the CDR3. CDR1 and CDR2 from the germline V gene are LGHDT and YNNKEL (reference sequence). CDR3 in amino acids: CASSLARLANTIYF. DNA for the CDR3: TGTGCCAGCAGCCTAGCCAGGCTAGCAAACACCATATATTTT.

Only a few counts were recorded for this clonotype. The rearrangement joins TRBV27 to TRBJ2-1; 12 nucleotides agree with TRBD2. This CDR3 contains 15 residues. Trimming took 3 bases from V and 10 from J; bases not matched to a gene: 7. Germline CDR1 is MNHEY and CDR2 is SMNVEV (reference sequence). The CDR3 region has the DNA TGTGCCAGCAGTTTCGGACTAGCGGGAAGTACCGAGCAGTTCTTC. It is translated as CASSFGLAGSTEQFF.

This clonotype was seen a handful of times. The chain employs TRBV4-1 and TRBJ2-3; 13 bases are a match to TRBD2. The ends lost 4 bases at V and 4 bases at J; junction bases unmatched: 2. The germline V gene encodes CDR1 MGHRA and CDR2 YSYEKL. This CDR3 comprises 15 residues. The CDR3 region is CASSRTSGSPDTQYF. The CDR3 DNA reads TGCGCCAGCAGCCGGACTAGCGGGAGCCCAGATACGCAGTATTTT.

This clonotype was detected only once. The CDR3 here is CSAIAGGADTQYF. In nucleotides, the CDR3 is TGCAGTGCAATAGCGGGAGGGGCAGATACGCAGTATTTT. V usage is TRBV20-1 and J usage is TRBJ2-3, with TRBD2 matching over 11 bases. The trim removed 6 bases at V and 4 bases at J, leaving 3 bases unmatched. There are 13 residues in the CDR3. From germline, CDR1 is DFQATT and CDR2 SNEGSKA (reference sequence).

CDR3 nucleotide sequence: TGTGCCAGCAGTTTATCCGGCGTCAGGGACTACAATGAGCAGTTCTTC. This codes for CASSLSGVRDYNEQFF. This chain links TRBV27 with TRBJ2-1; D perhaps matches TRBD1 (5 bases). CDR1 and CDR2 from the germline V gene are MNHEY and SMNVEV (reference sequence). V lost 0 bases and J 3 bases, leaving 12 bases between the germline ends. This CDR3 has 16 residues.

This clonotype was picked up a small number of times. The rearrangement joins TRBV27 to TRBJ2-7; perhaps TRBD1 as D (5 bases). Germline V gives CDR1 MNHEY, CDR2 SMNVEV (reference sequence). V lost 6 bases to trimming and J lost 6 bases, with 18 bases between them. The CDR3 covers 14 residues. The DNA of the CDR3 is TGTGCCAGCAGCCTTGTATCCAGGGCAAGCGAGCAGTACTTC. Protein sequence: CASSLVSRASEQYF.

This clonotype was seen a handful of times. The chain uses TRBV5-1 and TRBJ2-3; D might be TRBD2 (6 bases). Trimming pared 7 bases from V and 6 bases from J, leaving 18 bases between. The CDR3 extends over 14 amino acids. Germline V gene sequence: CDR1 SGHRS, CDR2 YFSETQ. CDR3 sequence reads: CASQSAPGTDTQYF. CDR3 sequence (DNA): TGCGCCAGCCAGAGCGCCCCCGGGACTGATACGCAGTATTTT.

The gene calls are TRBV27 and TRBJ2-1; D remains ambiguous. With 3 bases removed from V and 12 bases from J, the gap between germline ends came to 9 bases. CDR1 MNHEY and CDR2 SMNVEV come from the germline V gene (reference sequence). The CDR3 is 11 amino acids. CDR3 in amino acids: CASSFWGGQFF. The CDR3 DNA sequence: TGTGCCAGCAGTTTCTGGGGTGGGCAGTTCTTC.

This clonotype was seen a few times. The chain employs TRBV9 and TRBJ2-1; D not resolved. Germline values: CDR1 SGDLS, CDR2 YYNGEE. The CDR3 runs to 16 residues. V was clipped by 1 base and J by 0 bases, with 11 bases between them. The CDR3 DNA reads TGTGCCAGCAGCGTAATGTCCGGAGCCTCCTACAATGAGCAGTTCTTC. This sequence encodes CASSVMSGASYNEQFF.

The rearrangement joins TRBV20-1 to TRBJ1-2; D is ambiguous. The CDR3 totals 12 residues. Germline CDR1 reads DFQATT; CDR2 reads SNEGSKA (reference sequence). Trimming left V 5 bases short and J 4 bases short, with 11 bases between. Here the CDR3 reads CSAALEVYGYTF. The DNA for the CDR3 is TGCAGTGCTGCGTTAGAGGTCTATGGCTACACCTTC.

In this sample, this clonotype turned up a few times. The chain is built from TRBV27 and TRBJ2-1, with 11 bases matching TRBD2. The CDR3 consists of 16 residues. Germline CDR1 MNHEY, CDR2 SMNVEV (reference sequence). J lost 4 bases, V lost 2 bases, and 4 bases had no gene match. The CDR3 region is CASSLQTSGIYNEQFF. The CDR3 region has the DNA TGTGCCAGCAGTTTACAGACTAGCGGGATATACAATGAGCAGTTCTTC.

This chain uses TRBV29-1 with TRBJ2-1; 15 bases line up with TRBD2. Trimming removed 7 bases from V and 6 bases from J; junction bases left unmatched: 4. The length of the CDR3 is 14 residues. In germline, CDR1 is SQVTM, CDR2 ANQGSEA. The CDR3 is CSAWTSGGANEQFF. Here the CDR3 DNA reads TGCAGCGCCTGGACTAGCGGGGGGGCCAATGAGCAGTTCTTC.

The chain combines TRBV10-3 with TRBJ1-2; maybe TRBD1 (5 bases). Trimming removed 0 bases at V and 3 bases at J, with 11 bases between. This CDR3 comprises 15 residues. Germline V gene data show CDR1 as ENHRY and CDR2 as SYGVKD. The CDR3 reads CAISESDRQYYGYTF. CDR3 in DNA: TGTGCCATCAGTGAGTCAGATCGACAGTACTATGGCTACACCTTC.